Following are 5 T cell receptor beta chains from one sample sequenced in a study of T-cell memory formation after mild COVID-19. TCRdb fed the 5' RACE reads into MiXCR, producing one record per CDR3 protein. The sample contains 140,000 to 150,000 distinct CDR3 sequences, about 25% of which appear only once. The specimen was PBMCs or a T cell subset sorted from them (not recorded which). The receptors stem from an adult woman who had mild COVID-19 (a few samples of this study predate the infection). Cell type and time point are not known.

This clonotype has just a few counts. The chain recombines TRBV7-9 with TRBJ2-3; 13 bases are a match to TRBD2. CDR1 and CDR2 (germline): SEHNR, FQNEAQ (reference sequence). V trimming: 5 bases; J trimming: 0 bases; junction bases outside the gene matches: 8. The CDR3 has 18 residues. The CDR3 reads CASSPRGLAGTSTDTQYF. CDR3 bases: TGTGCCAGCAGCCCACGGGGACTAGCGGGAACCAGCACAGATACGCAGTATTTT.

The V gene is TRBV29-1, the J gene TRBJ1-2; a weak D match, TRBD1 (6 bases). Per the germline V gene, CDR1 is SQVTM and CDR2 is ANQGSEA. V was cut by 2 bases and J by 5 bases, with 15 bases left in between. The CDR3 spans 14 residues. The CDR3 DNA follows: TGCAGCGTTGAACATCCCGACAGGAATTATGGCTACACCTTC. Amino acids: CSVEHPDRNYGYTF.

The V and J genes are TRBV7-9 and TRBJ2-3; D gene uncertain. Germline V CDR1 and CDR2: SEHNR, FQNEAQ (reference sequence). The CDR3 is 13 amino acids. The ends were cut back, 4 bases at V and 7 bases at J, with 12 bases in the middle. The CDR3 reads CASSSEVANTQYF. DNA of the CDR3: TGTGCCAGCAGCTCCGAGGTGGCAAATACGCAGTATTTT.

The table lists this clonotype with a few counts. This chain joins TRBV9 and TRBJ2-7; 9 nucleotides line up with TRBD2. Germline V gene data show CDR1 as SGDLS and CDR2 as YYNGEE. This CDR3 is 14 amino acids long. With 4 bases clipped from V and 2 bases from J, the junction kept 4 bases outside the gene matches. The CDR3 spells CASSPGLAPYEQYF. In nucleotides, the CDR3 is TGTGCCAGCAGCCCAGGACTAGCGCCCTACGAGCAGTACTTC.

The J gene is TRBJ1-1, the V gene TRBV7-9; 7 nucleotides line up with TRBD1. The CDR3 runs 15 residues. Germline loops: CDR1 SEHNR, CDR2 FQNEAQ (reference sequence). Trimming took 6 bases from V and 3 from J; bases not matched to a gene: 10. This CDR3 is CASRLPKGAHTEAFF. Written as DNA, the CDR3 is TGTGCCAGCAGACTCCCAAAGGGGGCGCACACTGAAGCTTTCTTT.